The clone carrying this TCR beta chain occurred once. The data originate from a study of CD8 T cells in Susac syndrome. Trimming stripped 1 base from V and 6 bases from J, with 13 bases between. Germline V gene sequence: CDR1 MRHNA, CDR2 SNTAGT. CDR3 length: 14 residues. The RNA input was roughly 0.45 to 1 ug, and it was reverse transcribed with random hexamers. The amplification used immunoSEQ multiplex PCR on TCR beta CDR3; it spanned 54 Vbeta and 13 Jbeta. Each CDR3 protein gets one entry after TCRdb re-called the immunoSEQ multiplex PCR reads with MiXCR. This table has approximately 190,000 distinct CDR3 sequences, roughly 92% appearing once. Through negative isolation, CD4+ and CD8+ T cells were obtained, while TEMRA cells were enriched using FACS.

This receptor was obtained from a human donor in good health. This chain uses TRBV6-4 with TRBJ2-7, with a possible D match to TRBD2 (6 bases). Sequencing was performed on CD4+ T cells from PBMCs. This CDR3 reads CASSDCGDPLEQYV. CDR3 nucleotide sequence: TGTGCCAGCAGTGACTGCGGGGACCCCCTCGAGCAGTACGTC.